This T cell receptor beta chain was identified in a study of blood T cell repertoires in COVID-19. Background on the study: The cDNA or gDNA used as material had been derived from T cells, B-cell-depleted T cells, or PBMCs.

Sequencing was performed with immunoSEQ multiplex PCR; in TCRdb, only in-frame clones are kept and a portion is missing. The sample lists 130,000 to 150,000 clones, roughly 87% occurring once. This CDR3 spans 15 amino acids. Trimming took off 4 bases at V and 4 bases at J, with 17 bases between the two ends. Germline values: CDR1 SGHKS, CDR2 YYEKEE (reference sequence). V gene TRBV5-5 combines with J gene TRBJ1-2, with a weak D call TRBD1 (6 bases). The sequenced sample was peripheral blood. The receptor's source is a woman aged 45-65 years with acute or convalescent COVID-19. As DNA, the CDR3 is TGTGCCAGCAGCCCGGAGCCGACAGGCGCCTATGGCTACACCTTC. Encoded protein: CASSPEPTGAYGYTF.